This T cell receptor (beta chain) originates from a study of glioma-infiltrating T cells. Study-level findings and limits: Gliomas, especially low-grade, showed above-expected tissue-blood divergence; non-neoplastic patients showed below. CDR3 overlap between tissue and blood was very small.

In germline, CDR1 is LGHDT, CDR2 YNNKEL (reference sequence). There are 13 residues in the CDR3. Using RNA template, CDR3s of TCR alpha and beta were amplified with iRepertoire arm-PCR. For one-step reverse transcription and amplification, about 85-400 ng of tissue mRNA or PBMC total RNA was used. TCRdb ran MiXCR on the multiplex PCR reads and lists one entry per CDR3 protein. This table has some 110,000 distinct CDR3 sequences, roughly 24% appearing once. As regards this clonotype: Its antigen is not known. A clone one base away is much larger, so this may be a read error.

The J gene is TRBJ2-7, the V gene TRBV3-1; 8 nucleotides match TRBD2. The TCR was taken from a human donor with low-grade glioma or glioblastoma, undergoing nonglioma brain surgery, or in good health (not recorded which). Sequences were obtained from glioma tissue, nonneoplastic brain tissue, or PBMCs (not recorded which). CDR3: CASSPREGYGQYF. The CDR3 DNA follows: TGTGCCAGCAGCCCCCGGGAGGGCTACGGGCAGTACTTC.